This T cell receptor (beta chain) was retrieved from a study of OX40 agonist ivuxolimab in advanced cancers. Study-level background: Ivuxolimab was an agonistic, fully human IgG2 monoclonal antibody directed against OX40 (CD134), a costimulatory receptor. Intravenous ivuxolimab was administered to patients every 2 weeks at six dose levels: 0.01, 0.1, 0.3, 1.5, 3 and 10 mg/kg. Of the roughly 51 patients in dose escalation, around 19 had hepatocellular carcinoma, approximately 15 had melanoma, 9 had renal cell carcinoma and 9 had head and neck cancer. A male proportion of roughly 80% and a mean age of about 60 years, ranging from about 20 to 79, were recorded for the dose-escalation cohort. Prior anti-PD-1, anti-PD-L1 or anti-CTLA-4 therapy was permitted, and 40% of dose-escalation patients had received checkpoint inhibitors. Partial responses occurred in three dose-escalation patients: two with cutaneous melanoma and one with hepatocellular carcinoma. Peripheral TCRbeta sequencing was intended to test whether TCR sequence diversity was altered and clonal T-cell expansion was caused by ivuxolimab. The monotherapy dose-escalation portion (N ≈ 52 patients) of the phase I ivuxolimab trial is reported in the paper. The full study reports these points: In the 0.1-3.0 mg/kg groups, partial responders had among the lowest normalized peripheral clonal expansion, particularly in CD8+ T cells. Low levels of normalized T-cell clonal expansion were also seen in some nonresponding patients. The antigen specificity of the peripheral T cells that underwent clonal expansion was not determined. At doses from 0.1 to 3.0 mg/kg, clonal expansion was seen in both CD4+ and CD8+ blood T cells between baseline and week 6. After ivuxolimab, CD8+ T cells had more expanded clones than CD4+ T cells on average.

For this clone: What this receptor recognizes is not known. No base quality information exists; no much larger clone differs at one position.

For sequencing of the TCRbeta CDR3 region, genomic DNA was extracted from the sorted cells. The immunoSEQ Assay was used to sequence the TCRbeta CDR3 regions. TCRdb mirrors the immuneACCESS table, restricted to in-frame sequences. Some clones are absent from its copies; in checked studies, under half trace to an unresolved V gene, and the reason for the others is unknown. The sample includes approximately 80,000 clones, with less than 95% observed a single time. The ten largest make up more than 7.5% of the sample. The junction carries 11 bases between V and J, which are trimmed by 1 base and 11 bases respectively. Via the germline V gene, CDR1 is LGHNA and CDR2 YSLEER. From its cysteine to its phenylalanine, the CDR3 spans 12 amino acids. Only the CDR3 DNA is retained, 36 bases long and in frame from the first base. Patients with a history of autoimmune disease or receiving systemic immunosuppression were excluded from the trial. Peripheral blood for TCR sequencing was collected from all dose cohorts at baseline, on cycle 4 day 1, and on cycle 7 day 1. Samples were obtained from an open-label, multicenter, first-in-human phase I dose-escalation trial of ivuxolimab. Adults with locally advanced or metastatic melanoma, renal cell carcinoma, hepatocellular carcinoma or head and neck squamous cell carcinoma were enrolled in the trial. Before TCR sequencing, CD4+ and CD8+ T cells were separately sorted from peripheral blood.

The rearrangement joined TRBV4-3 to TRBJ2-5; D gene: possibly TRBD2, on 6 matching bases. The TCR comes from an adult with an advanced solid tumor such as melanoma, head and neck, liver or kidney cancer. The sequencing here drew on CD4+ or CD8+ T cells sorted from blood, taken in a trial of the OX40 agonist ivuxolimab. The bases are TGCGCCAGCAGCCAAGGTTCTAGCGCGCAGTACTTC. Its amino acids are CASSQGSSAQYF.